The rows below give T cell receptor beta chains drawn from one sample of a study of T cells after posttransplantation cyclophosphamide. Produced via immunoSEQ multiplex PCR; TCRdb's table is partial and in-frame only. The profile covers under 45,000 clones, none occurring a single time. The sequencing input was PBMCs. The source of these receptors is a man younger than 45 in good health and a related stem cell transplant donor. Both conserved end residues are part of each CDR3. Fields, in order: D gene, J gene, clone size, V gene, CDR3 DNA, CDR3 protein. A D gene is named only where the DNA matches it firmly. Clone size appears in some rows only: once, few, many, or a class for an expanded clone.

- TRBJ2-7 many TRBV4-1 TGCGCCAGCAGCCAAGATGAGGCAGGGACCTACGAGCAGTACTTC CASSQDEAGTYEQYF
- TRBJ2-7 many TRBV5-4 TGTGCCAGCAGCAAGGAAAGTACTAGCTTGAGCTCCTACGAGCAGTACTTC CASSKESTSLSSYEQYF
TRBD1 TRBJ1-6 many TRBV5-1 TGCGCCAGCAGCTTTGGGACAGCCAATAATTCACCCCTCCACTTT CASSFGTANNSPLHF
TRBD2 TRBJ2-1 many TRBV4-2 TGTGCCAGCAGCCGAGCTAGCGGGGGATACAATGAGCAGTTCTTC CASSRASGGYNEQFF
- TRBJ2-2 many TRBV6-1 TGTGCCAGCAGTGAGGGGGCGGTCGGGGAGCTGTTTTTT CASSEGAVGELFF
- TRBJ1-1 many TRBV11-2 TGTGCCAGCCATGGACTAACTGGGTTGAGGGGACCTGAAGCTTTCTTT CASHGLTGLRGPEAFF
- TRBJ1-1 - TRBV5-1 TGCGCCAGCAGTATCCTCCCCCAGGGGTCAATGAACACTGAAGCTTTCTTT CASSILPQGSMNTEAFF
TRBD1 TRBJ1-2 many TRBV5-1 TGCGCCAGCAGCACAAACGCCCAGGGGGCATATGGCTACACCTTC CASSTNAQGAYGYTF
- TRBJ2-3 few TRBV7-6 TGTGCCAGCAGCTTAGGGGGCGTCACAGATACGCAGTATTTT CASSLGGVTDTQYF
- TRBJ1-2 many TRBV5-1 TGCGCCAGCAGCCGAGACAGACCATATGGCTACACCTTC CASSRDRPYGYTF
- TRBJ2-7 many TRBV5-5 TGTGCCAGCAGCCGCGGGGACGGCTCCTACGAGCAGTACTTC CASSRGDGSYEQYF
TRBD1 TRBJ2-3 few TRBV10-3 TGTGCCATCAGTGGGACAGGGGAACGCACATATACGCAGTATTTT CAISGTGERTYTQYF
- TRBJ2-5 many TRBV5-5 TGTGCCAGCAGCCCGATGACACGTCAACAAGAGACCCAGTACTTC CASSPMTRQQETQYF
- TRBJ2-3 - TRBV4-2 TGTGCCAGCAGCCAAGATGAGTCTAGCCCCTCATTGAAGGCGCAGTATTTT CASSQDESSPSLKAQYF
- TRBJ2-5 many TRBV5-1 TGCGCCAGCAGCTTGTACTCAGGGGTCATTCAAGAGACCCAGTACTTC CASSLYSGVIQETQYF
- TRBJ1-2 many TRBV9 TGTGCCAGCAGCGTACCATCGGCAGGGGCAGGCTATGGCTACACCTTC CASSVPSAGAGYGYTF
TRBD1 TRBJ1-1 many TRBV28 TGTGCCAGCACGGAGGGGGACAGGGGTTTCTTT CASTEGDRGFF
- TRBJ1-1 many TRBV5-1 TGCGCCAGCAGCTTGGAGGTAGGGCCAGCTGAAGCTTTCTTT CASSLEVGPAEAFF
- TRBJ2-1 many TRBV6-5 TGTGCCAGCACCCGCCGGAATGAGCAGTTCTTC CASTRRNEQFF
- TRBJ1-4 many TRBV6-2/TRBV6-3 TGTGCCAGCAGTTACTCCTATCAAGGGGGGGCATCTAATGAAAAACTGTTTTTT CASSYSYQGGASNEKLFF
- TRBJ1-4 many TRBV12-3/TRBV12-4 TGTGCCAGCAGACGGGGGTTGGAAGAAAAACTGTTTTTT CASRRGLEEKLFF
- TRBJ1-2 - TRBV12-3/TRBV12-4 TGTGCCAGCAGTTTGGGCGTGTTTAGTAGCTATGGCTACACCTTC CASSLGVFSSYGYTF
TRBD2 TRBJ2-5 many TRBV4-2 TGTGCCAGCAGCCAAGGGAGCGGGGGGCTACAAGAGACCCAGTACTTC CASSQGSGGLQETQYF
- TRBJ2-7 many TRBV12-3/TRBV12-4 TGTGCCAGCAGTCCTCGGACAAGGGGAACCTACGAGCAGTACTTC CASSPRTRGTYEQYF
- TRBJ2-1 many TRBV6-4 TGTGCCAGCAGCCTCGAGGGTGGCTTCCACAATGAGCAGTTCTTC CASSLEGGFHNEQFF
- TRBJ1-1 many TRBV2 TGTGCCAGCAGTGGACACTCTGAAGCTTTCTTT CASSGHSEAFF
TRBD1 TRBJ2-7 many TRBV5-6 TGTGCCAGCAGCCGGTGGGACAGGGTGAACGAGCAGTACTTC CASSRWDRVNEQYF
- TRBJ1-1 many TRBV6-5 TGTGCCAGCAAAATGGGGGGGCTTGGGAACACTGAAGCTTTCTTT CASKMGGLGNTEAFF
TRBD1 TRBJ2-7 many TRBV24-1 TGTGCCACCAGTGATACAAGGACAGGATCCTACGAGCAGTACTTC CATSDTRTGSYEQYF
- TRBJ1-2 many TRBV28 TGTGCCAGCAGTTTTTGGGCAGACAGTCTTAGCTATGGCTACACCTTC CASSFWADSLSYGYTF
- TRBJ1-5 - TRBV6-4 TGTGCCAGCAGTGAAGAACAGAATCAGCCCCAGCATTTT CASSEEQNQPQHF
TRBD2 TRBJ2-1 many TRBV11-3 TGTGCCAGCAGCTTCGTAGCGGGGGGGCTGGGTGAGCAGTTCTTC CASSFVAGGLGEQFF
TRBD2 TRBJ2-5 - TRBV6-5 TGTGCCAGCAGTTACTCTGGCGGGGGGGTAAAAGAGACCCAGTACTTC CASSYSGGGVKETQYF